These T cell receptor beta chains were read from a single sample in a study of cytomegalovirus exposure and HLA in healthy donors. Generated by immunoSEQ multiplex PCR, the TCRdb table keeps only in-frame clones and is missing some. The sample contains some 90,000 clones, 80% of which appear only once. The sequencing input was PBMCs. These receptor sequences come from a woman aged 45-60 years in good health and CMV-seropositive. Each CDR3 is given with its conserved first and last residue. Clone sizes are given selectively: once, few, many, or a class where the clone is expanded.

. | TRBV2 | CASIGLYNEQFF
once | TRBV11-1 | CASSLGLAGGNDEQFF
. | TRBV5-6 | CASNSLRVWGDTGELFF
. | TRBV27 | CASSTQGSNQPQHF
. | TRBV15 | CATSRDPAVSYEQYF
. | TRBV9 | CASSTGQRTNYGYTF
few | TRBV9 | CASSVASGGPDTQYF
. | TRBV14 | CASSLGTSPYIQFF
. | TRBV7-8 | CASSLDRGEKLFF
. | TRBV18 | CASSPRVDGHGTF
few | TRBV7-2 | CASSSEGTGNEQFF
. | TRBV5-1 | CASSPDLGQSYEQYF
. | TRBV7-9 | CASSLGQGLAGANVLTF
. | TRBV5-8 | CASNNPPYEQYF
. | TRBV5-6 | CASSRTGGNQPQHF
. | TRBV2 | CASSGLAGGDTQYF
. | TRBV2 | CASSGVRGLYGGYTF
few | TRBV5-6 | CASSFGRGRTEAFF
once | TRBV11-2 | CASSLDQGRGSYQPQHF
. | TRBV9 | CASSVGQGGNTIYF
few | TRBV19 | CASDRGEDGNTIYF
. | TRBV6-6 | CASSPITGYNEKLFF
. | TRBV5-1 | CASSPQDRSYEQYF
. | TRBV7-9 | CSSSLGQRSPKNIQYF
. | TRBV15 | CATSRVRNEKLFF
. | TRBV15 | CATSRDPQVGLIPEKLFF
. | TRBV19 | CASSLHSRGSRYEQYF
. | TRBV5-4 | CASSRPTAPIEQYF
. | TRBV2 | CASRSGGTEQETQYF
. | TRBV6-5 | CASSSDSANTGELFF
. | TRBV10-2 | CASSGATSDYNEQFF
. | TRBV9 | CASSVEQASYEQYF
. | TRBV5-6 | CASSLGGNTEAFF
. | TRBV5-1 | CASAPRTSVINEQFF
. | TRBV6-4 | CASTGGRPSGANVLTF
. | TRBV14 | CASSPGGGPGELFF
. | TRBV19 | CASSQGGYEQYF
. | TRBV18 | CASSPLYEPNTEAFF
. | TRBV5-1 | CASSPEGAPLGTEAFF
. | TRBV10-1 | CASSVPRQTYATNEKLFF
. | TRBV27 | CASSHSGAGGMNIRSPLHF
. | TRBV7-3 | CASSLPSGYTF
. | TRBV5-1 | CASSLGQYTDTQYF
. | TRBV19 | CASSPEGAGVSSYNEQFF
. | TRBV30 | CAWRERQGPGSPLHF